Below are 2 T cell receptor beta chains sequenced from a single sample in a study of PD-1 blockade in classical Hodgkin lymphoma. Every patient was affected by relapse after autologous stem cell transplantation, while exposure to brentuximab vedotin was not uniform. Sequencing was performed with immunoSEQ multiplex PCR; in TCRdb, only in-frame clones are kept and a portion is missing. The sample holds 20,000 to 25,000 clones; 81% are singletons and the top ten take about 18%. The material sequenced was peripheral blood mononuclear cells (PBMCs), taken before the second cycle of nivolumab. The receptors originated from a human donor with classical Hodgkin lymphoma.

The chain recombines TRBV19 with TRBJ1-2; 11 bases match TRBD1. The CDR3 loop spans 14 amino acids. CDR1 and CDR2 from the germline V gene are LNHDA and SQIVND (reference sequence). V trimming: 5 bases; J trimming: 7 bases; junction bases outside the gene matches: 6. CDR3 DNA sequence: TGTGCCAGTAGTGCGCCGGACAGGGGGCCTGGCTACACCTTC. Translated, it gives CASSAPDRGPGYTF.

V usage is TRBV10-3 and J usage is TRBJ1-4; D uncertain. This CDR3 spans 13 amino acids. Germline V gene lookup returns CDR1 ENHRY and CDR2 SYGVKD. With 4 bases removed from V and 5 bases from J, the gap between germline ends came to 8 bases. This CDR3 is CAISAGGNEKLFF. The CDR3 bases are TGTGCCATCAGTGCCGGCGGGAATGAAAAACTGTTTTTT.